These T cell receptor beta chains were read from a single sample in a study of PD-1 blockade in classical Hodgkin lymphoma. TCRdb keeps only in-frame clones here, not all; method: immunoSEQ multiplex PCR. There are more than 15,000 clones in the sample; about nine tenths occur only once, and 13% lies in the top ten. Sequences were derived from peripheral blood mononuclear cells (PBMCs), sampled before the second cycle of nivolumab. These TCRs come from a human donor with classical Hodgkin lymphoma. The CDR3 runs from the conserved cysteine through the conserved F or W.

CDR3	J	V
CASSGPKANTGELFF	TRBJ2-2	TRBV6-6
CASSQDGGETQYF	TRBJ2-5	TRBV4-2
CASSQSASTDTQYF	TRBJ2-3	TRBV16
CASSLAGPGTDTQYF	TRBJ2-3	TRBV5-1
CASSQDPTDTEAFF	TRBJ1-1	TRBV4-1
CASSLKQGVDEQYF	TRBJ2-7	TRBV28
CSVVQAGANVLTF	TRBJ2-6	TRBV29-1
CASSPIGGVTEAFF	TRBJ1-1	TRBV5-1
CAISGPTGTGSYEQYF	TRBJ2-7	TRBV10-3
CASSYTSHGDEQYF	TRBJ2-7	TRBV28
CASSQERLGPSPNLETQYF	TRBJ2-5	TRBV4-1
CASSLNDRAYGYTF	TRBJ1-2	TRBV7-9
CASSESGISNYGYTF	TRBJ1-2	TRBV25-1
CASSLRGRGTDTQYF	TRBJ2-3	TRBV11-1
CASSVATVNEQFF	TRBJ2-1	TRBV9
CASSRGTSGGPFTDTQYF	TRBJ2-3	TRBV5-1
CASTGLAQTPDTQYF	TRBJ2-3	TRBV5-1
CASSWTGAANTIYF	TRBJ1-3	TRBV7-9
CASKDRGNEQFF	TRBJ2-1	TRBV6-5
CASSLLQGYEQYF	TRBJ2-7	TRBV7-9
CASSQGQGMGYTF	TRBJ1-2	TRBV14
CASSETGAPSPLHF	TRBJ1-6	TRBV2
CASKLPGAEAFF	TRBJ1-1	TRBV2
CASSLRTEPTDTQYF	TRBJ2-3	TRBV27
CASSLQGTGQPQHF	TRBJ1-5	TRBV5-1
CASKDGQGSAEQYF	TRBJ2-7	TRBV2
CASSTLQNTGELFF	TRBJ2-2	TRBV7-2
CASSIQKNTEAFF	TRBJ1-1	TRBV19
CASTNRDRSSTDTQYF	TRBJ2-3	TRBV28
CASSRKKGADTQYF	TRBJ2-3	TRBV27